The next 10 T cell receptor beta chains were all read from a single sample in a study of T cells in Graves' hyperthyroidism and ophthalmopathy. RNA transcripts provided the source from which TCR beta CDR3 regions were amplified. HTBI primers were employed in a first-round RT-PCR of the TCR CDR3. TCRdb re-called the multiplex PCR reads with MiXCR, one entry per CDR3 protein. The sample carries 20,000 or so distinct CDR3 sequences, approximately 54% recorded once. The material sequenced was blood. These receptors were obtained from a woman in her 40s with Graves' hyperthyroidism that later progressed to Graves' ophthalmopathy.

This clonotype has only a few counts. The rearrangement links TRBV5-4 to TRBJ2-1; TRBD1 might be the D (7 bases). Germline CDR1 and CDR2: SGHNT and YYREEE (reference sequence). This CDR3 is 17 amino acids long. The ends were cut back, 4 bases at V and 4 bases at J, with 21 bases in the middle. CDR3 region: CASSGTGDERAYNEQFF. Here the CDR3 DNA reads TGTGCCAGCAGCGGCACAGGGGACGAGCGGGCTTACAATGAGCAGTTCTTC.

In its sample, this clonotype was seen many times. The chain uses TRBV3-1 and TRBJ2-1; D uncertain. The CDR3 totals 9 residues. Trimming took off 11 bases at V and 13 bases at J, with 12 bases between the two ends. Germline values: CDR1 LGHDT, CDR2 YNNKEL (reference sequence). The CDR3 region has the DNA TGTGCCCCCGAGCTTCTCCAGTTCTTC. It translates to CAPELLQFF.

This chain uses TRBV20-1 with TRBJ2-5; a weak D match, TRBD1 (7 bases). This CDR3 has 16 residues. Looked up from germline, CDR1 is DFQATT and CDR2 is SNEGSKA (reference sequence). Trimming removed 2 bases from V and 4 bases from J, with 20 bases in between. CDR3 region: CSARLPQQGRGETQYF. DNA for the CDR3: TGCAGTGCTAGACTACCGCAACAGGGGCGGGGAGAGACCCAGTACTTC.

This clonotype has ten or more counts. The chain links TRBV28 to TRBJ1-2; 9 positions match TRBD1. The CDR3 is 16 residues long. J was trimmed by 0 bases and V by 6 bases; bases with no gene match: 8. Germline V gene lookup returns CDR1 MDHEN and CDR2 SYDVKM. CDR3 protein: CASSETTGGPNYGYTF. CDR3 nucleotide sequence: TGTGCCAGCAGCGAAACGACAGGGGGGCCTAACTATGGCTACACCTTC.

V is TRBV20-1 and J is TRBJ1-5; 7 positions agree with TRBD1. Germline CDR1 is DFQATT and CDR2 is SNEGSKA (reference sequence). With 2 bases clipped from V and 7 bases from J, the junction kept 2 bases outside the gene matches. The CDR3 has 12 amino acids. CDR3 loop: CSARIQGQPQHF. In nucleotides, the CDR3 is TGCAGTGCTAGAATACAGGGGCAGCCCCAGCATTTT.

Regarding this clonotype: One end of the junction fails to match germline, which may point to a read error. CDR3 sequence: CSSSSSDRDYEQHF. Here the CDR3 DNA reads TGTTCCAGCAGCTCGTCGGACAGAGACTACGAGCAGCACTTC. The genes are TRBV11-3 and TRBJ2-7, with D perhaps matching TRBD1 (6 bases). This CDR3 has 14 residues. The V gene's germline CDR1 is SGHNT and CDR2 YENEEA.

The chain combines TRBV19 with TRBJ1-5; possibly TRBD1 for D (6 bases). Trimming pared 3 bases from V and 2 bases from J, leaving 14 bases between. CDR1 is LNHDA, CDR2 SQIVND, per germline (reference sequence). The CDR3 spans 16 residues. CDR3 sequence: CASSIGLKGGNQPQHF. The CDR3 DNA reads TGTGCCAGTAGTATTGGGCTTAAGGGGGGCAATCAGCCCCAGCATTTT.

This rearrangement joins TRBV9 to TRBJ2-5, with TRBD2 identical over 13 bases. The CDR3 extends over 17 amino acids. V lost 4 bases to trimming and J lost 6 bases; unmatched junction nucleotides: 12. Germline-derived CDR1 and CDR2 are SGDLS and YYNGEE. The CDR3 sequence: CASSPSLTSGRAKTQYF. The CDR3, as DNA: TGTGCCAGCAGCCCGTCACTCACTAGCGGGAGGGCGAAGACCCAGTACTTC.

This clonotype is medium-sized by share. This chain connects TRBV24-1 to TRBJ2-5, with D perhaps matching TRBD2 (5 bases). Germline-derived CDR1 and CDR2 are KGHDR and SFDVKD. V lost 1 base to trimming and J lost 5 bases, with 13 bases between them. The CDR3 runs 15 residues. The CDR3 protein is CATSDFGLAQETQYF. CDR3 sequence (DNA): TGTGCCACCAGTGATTTTGGGCTAGCCCAGGAGACCCAGTACTTC.

Many counts were recorded for this clonotype. This rearrangement joins TRBV9 to TRBJ2-1, with 9 bases identical to TRBD2. Germline trimming cut 7 bases from V and 9 bases from J; bases unmatched to any gene: 11. Germline V gene sequence: CDR1 SGDLS, CDR2 YYNGEE. This CDR3 is 14 amino acids long. The CDR3 region is CASLPGLAKGEQFF. CDR3 bases: TGTGCCAGCTTACCGGGACTAGCCAAGGGTGAGCAGTTCTTC.